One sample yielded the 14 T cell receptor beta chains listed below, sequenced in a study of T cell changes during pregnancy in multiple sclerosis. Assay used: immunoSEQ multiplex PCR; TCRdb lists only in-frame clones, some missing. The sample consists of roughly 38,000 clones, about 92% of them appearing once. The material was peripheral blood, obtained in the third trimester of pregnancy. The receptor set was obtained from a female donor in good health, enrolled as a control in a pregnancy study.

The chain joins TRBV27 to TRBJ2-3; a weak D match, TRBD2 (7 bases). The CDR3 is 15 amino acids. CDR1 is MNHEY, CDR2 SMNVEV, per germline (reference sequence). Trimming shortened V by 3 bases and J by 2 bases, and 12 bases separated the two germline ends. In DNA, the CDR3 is TGTGCCAGCAGTTTGGGGGGGCTTGTCACAGATACGCAGTATTTT. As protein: CASSLGGLVTDTQYF.

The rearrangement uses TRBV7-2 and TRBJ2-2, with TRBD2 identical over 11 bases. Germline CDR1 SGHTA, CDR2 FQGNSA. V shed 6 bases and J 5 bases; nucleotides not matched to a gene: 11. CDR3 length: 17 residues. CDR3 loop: CASRLRTGLAVTGELFF. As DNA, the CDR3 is TGTGCCAGCAGGCTGCGAACGGGACTAGCGGTGACCGGGGAGCTGTTTTTT. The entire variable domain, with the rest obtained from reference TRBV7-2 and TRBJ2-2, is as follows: GAGVSQSPSNKVTEKGKDVELRCDPISGHTALYWYRQSLGQGLEFLIYFQGNSAPDKSGLPSDRFSAERTGGSVSTLTIQRTQQEDSAVYLCASRLRTGLAVTGELFFGEGSRLTVL.

The CDR3 region has the DNA TGTGCCAGCAGTTTAAGGGGCACGACAGGGGCTAATAATTCACCCCTCCACTTT. This sequence encodes CASSLRGTTGANNSPLHF. The V gene is TRBV27, the J gene TRBJ1-6, with TRBD1 identical over 8 bases. The CDR3 sequence is 18 residues long. Germline V gene lookup returns CDR1 MNHEY and CDR2 SMNVEV (reference sequence). With V trimmed by 2 bases and J by 5 bases, 11 bases remained unmatched.

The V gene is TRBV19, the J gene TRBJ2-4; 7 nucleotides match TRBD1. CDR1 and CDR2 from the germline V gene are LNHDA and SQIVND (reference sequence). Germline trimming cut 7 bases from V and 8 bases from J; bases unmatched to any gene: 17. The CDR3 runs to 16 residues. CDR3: CASTVYSRGQKDIQYF. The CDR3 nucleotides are TGTGCCAGTACCGTATATTCCCGGGGACAGAAGGACATTCAGTACTTC.

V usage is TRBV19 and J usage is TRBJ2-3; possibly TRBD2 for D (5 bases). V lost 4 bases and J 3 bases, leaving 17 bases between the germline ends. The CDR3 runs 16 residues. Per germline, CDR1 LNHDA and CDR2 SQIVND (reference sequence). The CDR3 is CASSNLAQAGTDTQYF. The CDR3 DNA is TGTGCCAGTAGTAATCTAGCTCAAGCCGGAACAGATACGCAGTATTTT. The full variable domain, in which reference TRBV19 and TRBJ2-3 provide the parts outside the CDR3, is DGGITQSPKYLFRKEGQNVTLSCEQNLNHDAMYWYRQDPGQGLRLIYYSQIVNDFQKGDIAEGYSVSREKKESFPLTVTSAQKNPTAFYLCASSNLAQAGTDTQYFGPGTRLTVL.

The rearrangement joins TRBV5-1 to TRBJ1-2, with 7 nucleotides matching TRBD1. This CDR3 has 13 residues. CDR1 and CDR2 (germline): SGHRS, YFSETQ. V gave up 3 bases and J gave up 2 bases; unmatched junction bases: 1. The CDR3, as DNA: TGCGCCAGCAGCTCAGGGGGGAACTATGGCTACACCTTC. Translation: CASSSGGNYGYTF.

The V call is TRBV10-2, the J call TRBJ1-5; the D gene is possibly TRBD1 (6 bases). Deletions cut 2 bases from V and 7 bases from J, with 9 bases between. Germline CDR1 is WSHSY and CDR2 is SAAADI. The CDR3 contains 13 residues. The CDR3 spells CASSENTGQPQHF. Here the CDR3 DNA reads TGCGCCAGCAGTGAGAATACAGGGCAGCCCCAGCATTTT.

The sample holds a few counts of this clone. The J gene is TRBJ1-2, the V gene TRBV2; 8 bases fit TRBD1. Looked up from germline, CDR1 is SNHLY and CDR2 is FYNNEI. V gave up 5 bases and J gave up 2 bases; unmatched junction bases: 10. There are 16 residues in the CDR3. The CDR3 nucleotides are TGTGCCAGCAGTCGAGGACAGGGAAATCAAAACTATGGCTACACCTTC. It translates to CASSRGQGNQNYGYTF.

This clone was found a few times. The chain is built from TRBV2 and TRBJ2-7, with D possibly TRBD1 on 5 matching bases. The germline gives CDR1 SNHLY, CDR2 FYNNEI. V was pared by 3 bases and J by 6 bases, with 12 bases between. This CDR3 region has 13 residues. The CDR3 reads CASSEGRVAEQYF. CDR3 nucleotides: TGTGCCAGCAGTGAGGGCAGGGTTGCCGAGCAGTACTTC.

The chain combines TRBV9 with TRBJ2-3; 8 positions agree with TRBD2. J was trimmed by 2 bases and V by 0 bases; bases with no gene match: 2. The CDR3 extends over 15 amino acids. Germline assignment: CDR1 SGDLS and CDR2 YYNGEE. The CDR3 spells CASSVAGGDTDTQYF. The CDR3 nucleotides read TGTGCCAGCAGCGTAGCGGGGGGGGACACAGATACGCAGTATTTT.

The CDR3 loop is CASSLGQNTGELFF. For the CDR3, the DNA is TGCGCCAGCAGTCTGGGACAGAACACCGGGGAGCTGTTTTTT. The genes are TRBV5-1 and TRBJ2-2, with D possibly TRBD1 on 6 matching bases. Per germline, CDR1 SGHRS and CDR2 YFSETQ. The V gene lost 5 bases and the J gene lost 1 base, with 9 bases spanning the gap. CDR3 size: 14 residues.

This CDR3 reads CASSLKGMETDTQYF. CDR3 bases: TGTGCCAGCAGCTTGAAGGGGATGGAAACAGATACGCAGTATTTT. J is TRBJ2-3 and V is TRBV5-8; weak D call: TRBD1 (5 bases). Germline CDR1 and CDR2: SGHTS and YDEGEE. Trimming pared 1 base from V and 3 bases from J, leaving 12 bases between. This CDR3 is 15 amino acids long.

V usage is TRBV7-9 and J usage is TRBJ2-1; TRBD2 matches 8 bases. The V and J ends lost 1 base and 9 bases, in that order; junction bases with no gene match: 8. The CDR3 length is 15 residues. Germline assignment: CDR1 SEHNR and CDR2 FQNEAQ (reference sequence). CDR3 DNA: TGTGCCAGCAGCTTAGAAGGACTAGCTTACGGTGAGCAGTTCTTC. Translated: CASSLEGLAYGEQFF.

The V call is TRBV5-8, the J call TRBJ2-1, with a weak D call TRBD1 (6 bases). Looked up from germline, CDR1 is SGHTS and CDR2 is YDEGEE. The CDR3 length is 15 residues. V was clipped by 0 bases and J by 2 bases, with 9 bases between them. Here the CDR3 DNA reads TGTGCCAGCAGCTTGGACAGGGTAACCTACAATGAGCAGTTCTTC. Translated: CASSLDRVTYNEQFF. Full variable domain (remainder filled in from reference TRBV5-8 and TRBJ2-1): EAGVTQSPTHLIKTRGQQATLRCSPISGHTSVYWYQQALGLGLQFLLWYDEGEERNRGNFPPRFSGRQFPNYSSELNVNALELEDSALYLCASSLDRVTYNEQFFGPGTRLTVL.